This T cell receptor (beta chain) comes out of a study of CD8+ T cells in alopecia areata. Study findings and constraints: Clonality in lesional scalp, especially alopecia totalis/universalis, exceeded that of normal scalp.

This clone was seen more than once but under ten times. Its antigen is unidentified. The sample carries other DNA sequences with the same CDR3. In alopecia areata patients, both lesional scalp punch biopsies and peripheral blood were collected. In each case, RNA was isolated and then reverse transcribed into cDNA as the sequencing template. The repertoire was sequenced with immunoSEQ multiplex PCR; TCRdb's copy has only in-frame clones and lacks some. The table includes hundreds of thousands of clones, roughly 69% detected once. Germline V CDR1 and CDR2: SGHTA, FQGNSA. This CDR3 has 12 residues. V was clipped by 2 bases and J by 5 bases, with 6 bases between them.

This sequence originates from a human donor with alopecia areata. The source material was CD4+ T cells sorted from blood, sampled at week 0. The rearrangement uses TRBV7-2 and TRBJ2-5; D remains unclear. CDR3 sequence reads: CASSLIRETQYF. The DNA for the CDR3 is TGTGCCAGCAGCTTAATCCGGGAGACCCAGTACTTC.